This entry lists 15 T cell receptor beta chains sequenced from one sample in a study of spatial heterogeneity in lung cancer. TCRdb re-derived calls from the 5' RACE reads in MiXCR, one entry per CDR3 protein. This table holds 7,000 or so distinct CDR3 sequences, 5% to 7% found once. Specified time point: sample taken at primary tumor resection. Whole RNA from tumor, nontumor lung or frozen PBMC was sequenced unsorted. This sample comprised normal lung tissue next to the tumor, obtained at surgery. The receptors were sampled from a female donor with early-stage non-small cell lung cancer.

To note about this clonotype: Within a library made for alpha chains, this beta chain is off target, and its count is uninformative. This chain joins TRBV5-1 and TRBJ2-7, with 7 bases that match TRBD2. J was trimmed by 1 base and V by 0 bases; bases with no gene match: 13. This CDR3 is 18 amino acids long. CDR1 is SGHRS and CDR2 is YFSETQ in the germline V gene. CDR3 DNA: TGCGCCAGCAGCTTGGCTAGCGGACTCCCCCCAAGTTCCTACGAGCAGTACTTC. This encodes CASSLASGLPPSSYEQYF.

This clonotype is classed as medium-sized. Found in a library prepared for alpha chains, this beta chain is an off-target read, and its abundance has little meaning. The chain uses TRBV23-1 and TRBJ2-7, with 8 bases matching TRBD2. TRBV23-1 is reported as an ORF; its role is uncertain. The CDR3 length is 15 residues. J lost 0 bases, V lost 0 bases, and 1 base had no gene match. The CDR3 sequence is CASSQSREGSYEQYF. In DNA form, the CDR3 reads TGCGCCAGCAGTCAATCCCGGGAGGGCTCCTACGAGCAGTACTTC.

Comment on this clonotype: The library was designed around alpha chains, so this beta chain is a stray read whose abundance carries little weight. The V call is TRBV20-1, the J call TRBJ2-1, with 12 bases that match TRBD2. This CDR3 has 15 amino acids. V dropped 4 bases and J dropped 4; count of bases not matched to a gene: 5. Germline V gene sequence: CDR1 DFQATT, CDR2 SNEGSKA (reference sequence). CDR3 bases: TGCAGTGCTACCCCCGGGACTAGCGGGTACAATGAGCAGTTCTTC. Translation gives CSATPGTSGYNEQFF.

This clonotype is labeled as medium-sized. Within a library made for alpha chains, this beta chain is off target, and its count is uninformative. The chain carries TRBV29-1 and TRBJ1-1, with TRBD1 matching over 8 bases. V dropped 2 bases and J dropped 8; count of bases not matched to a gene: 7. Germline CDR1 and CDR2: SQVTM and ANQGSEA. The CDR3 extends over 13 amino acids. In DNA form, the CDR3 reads TGCAGCGTTGAACAGACAGGGGAGTCCGAAGCTTTCTTT. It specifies CSVEQTGESEAFF.

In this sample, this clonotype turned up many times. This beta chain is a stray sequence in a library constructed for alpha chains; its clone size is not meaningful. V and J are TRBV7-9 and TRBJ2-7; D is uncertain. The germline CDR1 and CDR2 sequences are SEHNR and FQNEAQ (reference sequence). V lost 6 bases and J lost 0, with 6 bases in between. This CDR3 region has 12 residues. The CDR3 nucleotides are TGTGCCAGCAGGCAGCTCTCCTACGAGCAGTACTTC. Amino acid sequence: CASRQLSYEQYF.

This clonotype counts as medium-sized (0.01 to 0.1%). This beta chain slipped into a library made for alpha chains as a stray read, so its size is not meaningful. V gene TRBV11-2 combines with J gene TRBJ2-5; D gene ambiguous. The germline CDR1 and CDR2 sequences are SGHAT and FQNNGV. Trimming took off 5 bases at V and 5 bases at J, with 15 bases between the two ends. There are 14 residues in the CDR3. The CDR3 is CASSARFSQETQYF. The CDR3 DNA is TGTGCCAGCAGCGCCCGATTTAGCCAGGAGACCCAGTACTTC.

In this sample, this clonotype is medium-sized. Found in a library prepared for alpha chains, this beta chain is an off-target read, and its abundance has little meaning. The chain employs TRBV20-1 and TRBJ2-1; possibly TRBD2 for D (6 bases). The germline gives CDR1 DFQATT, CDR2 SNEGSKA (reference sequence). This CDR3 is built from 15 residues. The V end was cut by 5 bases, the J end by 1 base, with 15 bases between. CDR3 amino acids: CSAYGTSLSYNEQFF. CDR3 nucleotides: TGCAGTGCTTACGGTACTAGCTTGTCCTACAATGAGCAGTTCTTC.

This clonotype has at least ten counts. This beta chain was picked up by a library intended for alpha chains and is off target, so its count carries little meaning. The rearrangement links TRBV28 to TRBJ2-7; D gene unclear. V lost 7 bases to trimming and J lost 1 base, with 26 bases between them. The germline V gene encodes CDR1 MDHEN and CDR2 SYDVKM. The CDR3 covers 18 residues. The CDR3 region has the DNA TGTGCCAGCACCTCCCCGGCCGCCAGATTCGCGGCTTCCTACGAGCAGTACTTC. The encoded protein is CASTSPAARFAASYEQYF. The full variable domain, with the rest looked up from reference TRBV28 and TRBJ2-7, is DVKVTQSSRYLVKRTGEKVFLECVQDMDHENMFWYRQDPGLGLRLIYFSYDVKMKEKGDIPEGYSVSREKKERFSLILESASTNQTSMYLCASTSPAARFAASYEQYFGPGTRLTVT.

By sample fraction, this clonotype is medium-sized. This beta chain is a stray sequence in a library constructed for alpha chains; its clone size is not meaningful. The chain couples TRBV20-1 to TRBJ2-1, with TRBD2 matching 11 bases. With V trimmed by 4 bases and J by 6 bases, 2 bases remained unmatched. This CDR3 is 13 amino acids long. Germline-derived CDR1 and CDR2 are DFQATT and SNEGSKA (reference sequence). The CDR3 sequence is CSATGLAVNEQFF. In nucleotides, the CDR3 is TGCAGTGCTACGGGACTAGCGGTCAATGAGCAGTTCTTC.

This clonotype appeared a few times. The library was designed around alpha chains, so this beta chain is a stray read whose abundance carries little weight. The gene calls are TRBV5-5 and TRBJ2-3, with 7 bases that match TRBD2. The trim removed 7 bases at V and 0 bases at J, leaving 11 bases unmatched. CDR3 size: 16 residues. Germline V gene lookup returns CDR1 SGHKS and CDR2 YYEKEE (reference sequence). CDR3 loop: CASWAGDSSSTDTQYF. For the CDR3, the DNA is TGTGCCAGCTGGGCGGGAGACTCCTCTAGCACAGATACGCAGTATTTT.

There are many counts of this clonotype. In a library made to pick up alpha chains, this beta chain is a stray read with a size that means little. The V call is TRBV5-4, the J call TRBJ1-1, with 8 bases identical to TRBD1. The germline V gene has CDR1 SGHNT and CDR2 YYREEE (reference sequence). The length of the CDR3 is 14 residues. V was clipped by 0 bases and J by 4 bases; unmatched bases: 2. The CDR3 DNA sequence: TGTGCCAGCAGCTTGGACAGGGGGGTCACTGAAGCTTTCTTT. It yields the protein CASSLDRGVTEAFF.

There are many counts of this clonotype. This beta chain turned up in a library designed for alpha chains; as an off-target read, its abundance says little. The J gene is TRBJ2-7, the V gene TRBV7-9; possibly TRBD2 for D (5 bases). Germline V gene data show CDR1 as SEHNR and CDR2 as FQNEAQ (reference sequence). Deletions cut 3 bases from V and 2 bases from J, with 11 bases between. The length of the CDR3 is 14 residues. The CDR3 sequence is CASSFFPGTYEQYF. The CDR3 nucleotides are TGTGCCAGCAGCTTCTTCCCGGGGACCTACGAGCAGTACTTC. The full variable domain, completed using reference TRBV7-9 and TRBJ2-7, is DTGVSQNPRHKITKRGQNVTFRCDPISEHNRLYWYRQTLGQGPEFLTYFQNEAQLEKSRLLSDRFSAERPKGSFSTLEIQRTEQGDSAMYLCASSFFPGTYEQYFGPGTRLTVT.

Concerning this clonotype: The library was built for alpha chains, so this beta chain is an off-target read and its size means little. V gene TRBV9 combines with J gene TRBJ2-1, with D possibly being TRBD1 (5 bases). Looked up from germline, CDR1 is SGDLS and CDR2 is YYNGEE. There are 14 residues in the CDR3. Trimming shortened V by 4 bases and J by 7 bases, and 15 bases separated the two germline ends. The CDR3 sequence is CASSFSQGLNEQFF. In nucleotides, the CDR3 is TGTGCCAGCAGCTTCAGCCAGGGTTTAAATGAGCAGTTCTTC.

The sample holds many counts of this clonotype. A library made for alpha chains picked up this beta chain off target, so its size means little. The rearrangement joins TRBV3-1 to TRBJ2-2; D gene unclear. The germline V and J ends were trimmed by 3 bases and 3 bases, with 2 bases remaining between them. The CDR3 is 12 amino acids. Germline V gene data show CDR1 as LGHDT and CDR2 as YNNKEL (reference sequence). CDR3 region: CASSQYTGELFF. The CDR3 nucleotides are TGTGCCAGCAGCCAGTACACCGGGGAGCTGTTTTTT.

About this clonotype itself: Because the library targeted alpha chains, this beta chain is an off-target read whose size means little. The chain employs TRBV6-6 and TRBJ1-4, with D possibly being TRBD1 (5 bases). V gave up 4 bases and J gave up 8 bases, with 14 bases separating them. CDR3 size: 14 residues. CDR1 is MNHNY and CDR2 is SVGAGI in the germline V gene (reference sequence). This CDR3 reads CASSSGGHPEKLFF. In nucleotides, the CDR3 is TGTGCCAGCAGTTCAGGCGGACATCCCGAAAAACTGTTTTTT.